Presented here are 18 T cell receptor beta chains from one specimen sequenced in a study of blood T cell repertoires in COVID-19. TCRdb's table, derived via immunoSEQ multiplex PCR, lists solely in-frame clones and lacks some. The repertoire holds around 52,000 clones, roughly 90% seen once, with 20% to 25% in the top ten. The sample consisted of peripheral blood. The receptors shown here come from a woman of 80 years or more with COVID-19, enrolled during active disease.

This chain connects TRBV27 to TRBJ2-7, with 10 bases matching TRBD1. Germline CDR1 and CDR2: MNHEY and SMNVEV (reference sequence). The CDR3 has 16 amino acids. V shed 4 bases and J 3 bases; nucleotides not matched to a gene: 9. In nucleotides, the CDR3 is TGTGCCAGCAGTTCCTACGTGGGACAGGGGATCTACGAGCAGTACTTC. Its protein is CASSSYVGQGIYEQYF.

The chain uses TRBV5-4 and TRBJ2-2, with 8 bases matching TRBD2. J was trimmed by 0 bases and V by 5 bases; bases with no gene match: 6. The CDR3 length is 16 residues. Looked up from germline, CDR1 is SGHNT and CDR2 is YYREEE (reference sequence). CDR3 sequence: CASSGSGGANTGELFF. In DNA form, the CDR3 reads TGTGCCAGCAGTGGGAGCGGGGGCGCGAACACCGGGGAGCTGTTTTTT.

Here the CDR3 reads CASSQERLGYTF. The CDR3 bases are TGTGCCAGCAGCCAAGAGAGACTCGGCTACACCTTC. The chain is built from TRBV3-1 (or the pseudogene TRBV3-2) and TRBJ1-2; D remains unclear. The CDR3 length is 12 residues. With 0 bases removed from V and 8 bases from J, the gap between germline ends came to 7 bases. The germline V gene has CDR1 LGHDT and CDR2 YNNKEL (reference sequence).

This chain's CDR3 is CASSPGLAILETQYF. The CDR3 DNA is TGTGCCAGCTCACCCGGACTAGCGATTTTGGAGACCCAGTACTTC. The J gene is TRBJ2-5, the V gene TRBV18, with 9 bases identical to TRBD2. Germline values: CDR1 KGHSH, CDR2 LQKENI. The CDR3 is 15 residues long. The V segment lost 3 bases and the J segment 5 bases; nucleotides outside the gene matches: 7.

The chain joins TRBV2 to TRBJ1-2; 7 bases map to TRBD1. The CDR3 consists of 15 residues. Germline loops: CDR1 SNHLY, CDR2 FYNNEI. J was trimmed by 7 bases and V by 6 bases; bases with no gene match: 14. The CDR3 DNA follows: TGTGCCAGCAGCCCCCAATTGGAGGGGGCCGGTGGCTACACCTTC. Its translation is CASSPQLEGAGGYTF.

This clone was detected only a few times. Written as DNA, the CDR3 is TGTGCCAGCAGGCCCGGGATTTTACAAGAGACCCAGTACTTC. As protein: CASRPGILQETQYF. The V and J genes are TRBV2 and TRBJ2-5; possible D gene TRBD2, 5 bases. This CDR3 spans 14 amino acids. CDR1 SNHLY and CDR2 FYNNEI come from the germline V gene. Between the trimmed V and J ends, which lost 6 bases and 2 bases, there was a span of 13 bases.

The rearrangement joins TRBV6-4 to TRBJ1-2, with TRBD1 matching over 8 bases. Germline values: CDR1 MRHNA, CDR2 SNTAGT. V dropped 6 bases and J dropped 8; count of bases not matched to a gene: 11. CDR3 size: 14 residues. Here the CDR3 DNA reads TGTGCCAGCAGCCAGGGCAGGGGGCGAGGAGGCTACACCTTC. It codes for CASSQGRGRGGYTF.

The chain uses TRBV5-8 and TRBJ2-3; weak D call: TRBD1 (5 bases). Germline V CDR1 and CDR2: SGHTS, YDEGEE. The CDR3 covers 12 residues. Trimming shortened V by 7 bases and J by 5 bases, and 11 bases separated the two germline ends. The CDR3 protein is CASGRQLDTQYF. As DNA, the CDR3 is TGTGCCAGCGGTCGACAGTTAGATACGCAGTATTTT.

This clone was picked up a small number of times. The V call is TRBV5-1, the J call TRBJ1-2; 9 nucleotides match TRBD1. The germline V gene encodes CDR1 SGHRS and CDR2 YFSETQ. Germline trimming cut 4 bases from V and 4 bases from J; bases unmatched to any gene: 8. This CDR3 has 15 residues. In nucleotides, the CDR3 is TGCGCCAGCAGCACGGGACAGGGAGGAATCTATGGCTACACCTTC. This translates into CASSTGQGGIYGYTF.

A single count supports this clone. The rearrangement joins TRBV3-1 (or the pseudogene TRBV3-2) to TRBJ2-3; 9 bases are a match to TRBD2. The CDR3 length is 16 residues. Germline-derived CDR1 and CDR2 are LGHDT and YNNKEL (reference sequence). V was clipped by 5 bases and J by 3 bases; unmatched bases: 9. CDR3 amino acids: CASSIRKGLATDTQYF. The DNA for the CDR3 is TGTGCCAGCAGCATTAGAAAGGGACTAGCAACAGATACGCAGTATTTT.

This sequence joins TRBV29-1 and TRBJ1-1; no definite D call. This CDR3 comprises 13 residues. CDR1 is SQVTM and CDR2 is ANQGSEA in the germline V gene. Trimming removed 8 bases from V and 4 bases from J, with 17 bases in between. CDR3 loop: CSSRTGRGTEAFF. The CDR3 DNA sequence: TGCAGCTCTCGAACCGGGCGGGGCACTGAAGCTTTCTTT.

The chain employs TRBV6-1 and TRBJ2-7; D possibly corresponds to TRBD2 (6 bases). The germline gives CDR1 MNHNS, CDR2 SASEGT. The CDR3 loop spans 12 amino acids. V lost 3 bases and J 9 bases, leaving 12 bases between the germline ends. The DNA for the CDR3 is TGTGCCAGCAGTGAGGGGGGAGGTAGGCAGTACTTC. This encodes CASSEGGGRQYF.

This chain connects TRBV19 to TRBJ2-7; TRBD2 is a possible D gene (5 bases). The CDR3 is 14 residues long. V dropped 7 bases and J dropped 0 bases, with 13 bases sitting between them. CDR1 LNHDA and CDR2 SQIVND come from the germline V gene (reference sequence). The CDR3 DNA reads as TGTGCCAGTAAAAGAGCGGACGGCTCCTACGAGCAGTACTTC. This sequence encodes CASKRADGSYEQYF.

The chain uses TRBV4-2 and TRBJ2-1, with 7 bases aligning to TRBD2. Germline V gene data show CDR1 as LGHNA and CDR2 as YNFKEQ. J gave up 6 bases and V 0 bases, and 11 bases lay outside the gene matches. The CDR3 is 17 residues long. The CDR3 loop is CASSQDRETSRANEQFF. CDR3 bases: TGTGCCAGCAGCCAAGACCGGGAGACTAGCCGGGCCAATGAGCAGTTCTTC.

The chain joins TRBV2 to TRBJ2-7; TRBD1 might be the D (5 bases). Trimming removed 0 bases at V and 9 bases at J, with 21 bases between. The CDR3 spans 16 residues. Germline-derived CDR1 and CDR2 are SNHLY and FYNNEI. The CDR3 nucleotides read TGTGCCAGCAGTGAAGCCCCACCCCGACAGCCGGCGTGGCAGTACTTC. This sequence encodes CASSEAPPRQPAWQYF.

J is TRBJ1-3 and V is TRBV19, with 8 bases aligning to TRBD1. This CDR3 contains 15 residues. Germline trimming cut 6 bases from V and 8 bases from J; bases unmatched to any gene: 12. Germline assignment: CDR1 LNHDA and CDR2 SQIVND (reference sequence). The CDR3 reads CASSERRQGKDTIYF. The DNA for the CDR3 is TGTGCCAGTAGCGAGAGGCGACAGGGGAAAGACACCATATATTTT.

The rearrangement uses TRBV30 and TRBJ1-1; 7 bases are a match to TRBD1. Germline V gene data show CDR1 as GTSNPN and CDR2 as SVGIG (reference sequence). CDR3 size: 13 residues. V trimming: 6 bases; J trimming: 1 base; junction bases outside the gene matches: 5. This chain's CDR3 is CACAQGTNTEAFF. The CDR3 coding sequence is TGTGCCTGCGCACAGGGGACGAACACTGAAGCTTTCTTT.

This clone was detected a few times. V usage is TRBV18 and J usage is TRBJ1-2; no clear D. The CDR3 totals 13 residues. V was trimmed by 3 bases and J by 8 bases, leaving 13 bases between them. Germline V gene data show CDR1 as KGHSH and CDR2 as LQKENI. CDR3 bases: TGTGCCAGCTCACCCACTTTAGTGGAGGGCTACACCTTC. It specifies CASSPTLVEGYTF.